These 25 T cell receptor beta chains share one sample of origin, sequenced in a study of monozygotic twins with inflammatory bowel disease. With the 5' RACE reads reprocessed, TCRdb shows one record per CDR3 protein and no DNA. There are fewer than 550,000 distinct CDR3 sequences in the sample, with about 2.3% held by the top ten. What was sequenced was blood. The receptors originated from a human donor with ulcerative colitis or Crohn's disease, or a healthy co-twin of an affected twin (not recorded which).

The CDR3 region is CASSYDISGANVLTF. The chain combines TRBV27 with TRBJ2-6. The germline gives CDR1 MNHEY, CDR2 SMNVEV (reference sequence). This CDR3 contains 15 residues.

V is TRBV20-1 and J is TRBJ2-7; as DNA is missing, the TRBD1 call by TCRdb cannot be tested. Germline CDR1 and CDR2: DFQATT and SNEGSKA (reference sequence). This CDR3 has 17 residues. This CDR3 is CSARDPWGRDATYEQYF.

The V gene is TRBV7-2, the J gene TRBJ1-6; the D call of TRBD1 rests on TCRdb alone, since no DNA is present to check it. CDR3 size: 15 residues. Germline V gene data show CDR1 as SGHTA and CDR2 as FQGNSA. CDR3 amino acids: CASSLEGRGQSPLHF.

The chain couples TRBV7-2 to TRBJ2-4. The V gene's germline CDR1 is SGHTA and CDR2 FQGNSA. The length of the CDR3 is 17 residues. The CDR3 here is CASSLALVNSAKNIQYF.

The V and J genes are TRBV5-1 and TRBJ2-1; TCRdb's D gene call, TRBD1, goes unchecked for lack of DNA. The CDR3 contains 13 residues. The V gene's germline CDR1 is SGHRS and CDR2 YFSETQ. The CDR3: CASRGQSYNEQFF.

V gene TRBV3-1 combines with J gene TRBJ1-1. Germline lookup yields CDR1 LGHDT and CDR2 YNNKEL (reference sequence). The CDR3 length is 14 residues. The CDR3 region is CASSQVSGSSEAFF.

J is TRBJ1-2 and V is TRBV30. The CDR3 totals 14 residues. The V gene's germline CDR1 is GTSNPN and CDR2 SVGIG (reference sequence). The CDR3 here is CAWSALGGGYGYTF.

The chain is built from TRBV10-3 and TRBJ2-1; TCRdb indicates TRBD2, and absent DNA this call remains unverified. The CDR3 length is 14 residues. In germline, CDR1 is ENHRY, CDR2 SYGVKD. The CDR3 sequence is CAISGLAGYNEQFF.

The chain has TRBV20-1 and TRBJ2-2; TCRdb outputs TRBD2, but without DNA this stays unchecked. The CDR3 is 14 amino acids. Germline lookup yields CDR1 DFQATT and CDR2 SNEGSKA (reference sequence). CDR3 loop: CSADTRTNTGELFF.

The chain couples TRBV6-5 to TRBJ1-2. This CDR3 region has 15 residues. Germline V gene sequence: CDR1 MNHEY, CDR2 SVGAGI. The CDR3 sequence is CASSHPRDGNYGYTF.

The gene calls are TRBV3-1 and TRBJ1-1. The CDR3 is made up of 15 amino acids. In germline, CDR1 is LGHDT, CDR2 YNNKEL (reference sequence). CDR3 protein: CASSPTRGAGTEAFF.

This rearrangement joins TRBV20-1 to TRBJ1-1. The CDR3 has 11 residues. The germline V gene encodes CDR1 DFQATT and CDR2 SNEGSKA (reference sequence). The CDR3 reads CSAKSRLEAFF.

This chain links TRBV19 with TRBJ1-5; TCRdb selects TRBD1, and the lack of DNA leaves this call unchecked. Looked up from germline, CDR1 is LNHDA and CDR2 is SQIVND (reference sequence). The CDR3 runs to 14 residues. CDR3 residues: CASTHQGWNQPQHF.

The rearrangement uses TRBV4-3 and TRBJ2-3; there is no DNA to check the TCRdb D call of TRBD2. The CDR3 is 20 residues long. Germline V gene data show CDR1 as LGHNA and CDR2 as YSLEER. The CDR3 sequence: CASSHDLVRSGRTSTDTQYF.

V usage is TRBV5-1 and J usage is TRBJ2-1; TCRdb calls TRBD1, which cannot be checked without DNA. This CDR3 spans 13 amino acids. The germline V gene has CDR1 SGHRS and CDR2 YFSETQ. This CDR3 reads CASSLAGADEQFF.

V is TRBV29-1 and J is TRBJ2-3; TCRdb's D gene call, TRBD1, goes unchecked for lack of DNA. The CDR3 extends over 16 amino acids. CDR1 SQVTM and CDR2 ANQGSEA come from the germline V gene. The CDR3 protein is CSVLGGGLSSTDTQYF.

V usage is TRBV7-6 and J usage is TRBJ2-7; as DNA is missing, the TRBD1 call by TCRdb cannot be tested. The CDR3 consists of 18 residues. Germline V gene lookup returns CDR1 SGHVS and CDR2 FNYEAQ. The CDR3 is CASSLSETGTSILGEQYF.

CDR3 protein: CASSAGTGNNYGYTF. The chain uses TRBV4-1 and TRBJ1-2; the TCRdb D gene call, TRBD1, has no DNA to confirm it. Germline CDR1 MGHRA, CDR2 YSYEKL. CDR3 length: 15 residues.

The rearrangement joins TRBV5-1 to TRBJ2-7; the TCRdb D gene call, TRBD1, has no DNA to confirm it. This CDR3 has 16 amino acids. In germline, CDR1 is SGHRS, CDR2 YFSETQ. The CDR3 sequence is CASSLVSLDRGDEQYF.

V usage is TRBV14 and J usage is TRBJ2-7. Germline assignment: CDR1 SGHDN and CDR2 FVKESK. The CDR3 spans 14 residues. The CDR3 is CASSPKFSSYEQYF.

The rearrangement joins TRBV5-4 to TRBJ2-7; TCRdb's assignment of TRBD1 cannot be checked, as there is no DNA. Germline-derived CDR1 and CDR2 are SGHNT and YYREEE (reference sequence). The CDR3 sequence is 15 residues long. This CDR3 is CASSPSGTSRTEQYF.

This sequence joins TRBV6-1 and TRBJ2-2; TCRdb picks TRBD1, but there is no DNA to check that call. The CDR3 runs 17 residues. CDR1 and CDR2 (germline): MNHNS, SASEGT. CDR3 in amino acids: CASTLGTDLLNTGELFF.

This chain connects TRBV7-2 to TRBJ1-1; TCRdb designates TRBD1, a call that cannot be tested without DNA. Germline values: CDR1 SGHTA, CDR2 FQGNSA. This CDR3 contains 15 residues. CDR3 in amino acids: CASSFSGAANTEAFF.

The chain is built from TRBV5-1 and TRBJ1-4; the TCRdb D gene call, TRBD1, has no DNA to confirm it. CDR3 length: 16 residues. From germline, CDR1 is SGHRS and CDR2 YFSETQ. Here the CDR3 reads CASSLDGGRGSEKLFF.

The chain has TRBV5-4 and TRBJ2-4. The germline V gene has CDR1 SGHNT and CDR2 YYREEE (reference sequence). This CDR3 region has 14 residues. CDR3 in amino acids: CASSLALAKNMQYF.